This paragraph reports one T cell receptor (beta chain). Its antigen is still unknown. The record originates from a study of Ad26.COV2.S vaccination and SARS-CoV-2 variants. Study-level findings and limits: TCR breadth and depth estimates may have understated total T cell responses. Reported post-vaccination CD8+ and CD4+ T cell responses to spike showed substantial breadth. While placebo recipients had lower spike-specific TCR breadth, vaccine recipients had more. Researchers reported similar non-spike TCR breadth in vaccine and placebo recipients.

Some clones are missing from TCRdb's copy, which holds only in-frame ones; the method was immunoSEQ multiplex PCR. The data hold hundreds of thousands of clones, with around 90% observed a single time. Between the trimmed V and J ends, which lost 5 bases and 4 bases, there was a span of 9 bases. Germline CDR1 and CDR2: LGHNA and YSLEER. The CDR3 covers 13 residues. Treatment described: roughly 19 received Ad26.COV2.S at low or high dose, single or two shots; about 5 received placebo; per-sample allocation not given. The samples date from day 63 after the first vaccine or placebo injection. This chain uses TRBV4-3 with TRBJ2-1; D might be TRBD2 (5 bases). Material: peripheral blood, obtained in a trial of Ad26.COV2.S vaccine versus placebo. The sequence was obtained from a person between 18 and 60 years old who received the Ad26.COV2.S COVID-19 vaccine or a placebo. CDR3 DNA: TGCGCCAGCAGCTTGGACTCATACAATGAGCAGTTCTTC. It yields the protein CASSLDSYNEQFF.